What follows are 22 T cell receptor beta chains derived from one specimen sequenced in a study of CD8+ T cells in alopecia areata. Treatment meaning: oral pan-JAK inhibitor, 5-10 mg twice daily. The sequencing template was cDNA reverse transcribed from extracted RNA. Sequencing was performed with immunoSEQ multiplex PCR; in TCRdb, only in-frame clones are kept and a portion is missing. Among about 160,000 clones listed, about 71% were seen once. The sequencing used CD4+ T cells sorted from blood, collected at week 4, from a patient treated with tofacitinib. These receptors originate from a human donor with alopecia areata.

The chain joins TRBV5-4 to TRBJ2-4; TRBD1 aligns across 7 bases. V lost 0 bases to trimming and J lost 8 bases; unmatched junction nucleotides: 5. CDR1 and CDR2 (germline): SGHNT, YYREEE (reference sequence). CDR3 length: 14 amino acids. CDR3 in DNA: TGTGCCAGCAGCTTGGGACAGGGCGACTACATTCAGTACTTC. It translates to CASSLGQGDYIQYF.

The CDR3 DNA is TGTGCCAGCAGCCAGGCCAGGGGGCCAGGGGAGACCCAGTACTTC. Encoded protein: CASSQARGPGETQYF. The V gene is TRBV4-2, the J gene TRBJ2-5, with 8 bases identical to TRBD1. The junction had 8 bases not matched to a gene; V was cut back by 3 bases and J by 5 bases. Per the germline V gene, CDR1 is LGHNA and CDR2 is YNFKEQ. The CDR3 loop spans 15 amino acids.

CDR3 region: CASSYSTEGTQYF. CDR3 nucleotides: TGTGCCAGCAGTTACTCGACGGAGGGTACGCAGTATTTT. The gene calls are TRBV6-5 and TRBJ2-3, with D maybe TRBD2 (6 bases). CDR3 length: 13 residues. From germline, CDR1 is MNHEY and CDR2 SVGAGI. V was cut by 0 bases and J by 8 bases, with 9 bases left in between.

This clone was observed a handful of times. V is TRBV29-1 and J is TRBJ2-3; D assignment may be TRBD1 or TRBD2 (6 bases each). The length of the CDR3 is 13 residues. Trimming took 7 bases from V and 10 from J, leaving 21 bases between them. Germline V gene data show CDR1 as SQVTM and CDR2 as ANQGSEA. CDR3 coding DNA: TGCAGCGAAGGAGCCTTACAGGGAGGTGCGCAGTATTTT. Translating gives CSEGALQGGAQYF.

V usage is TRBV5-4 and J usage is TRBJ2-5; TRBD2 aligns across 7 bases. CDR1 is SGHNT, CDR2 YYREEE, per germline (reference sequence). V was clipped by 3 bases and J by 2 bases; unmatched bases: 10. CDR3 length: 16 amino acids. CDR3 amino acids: CASSSRRGLHQETQYF. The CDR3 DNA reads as TGTGCCAGCAGCTCCCGCCGGGGACTACATCAAGAGACCCAGTACTTC.

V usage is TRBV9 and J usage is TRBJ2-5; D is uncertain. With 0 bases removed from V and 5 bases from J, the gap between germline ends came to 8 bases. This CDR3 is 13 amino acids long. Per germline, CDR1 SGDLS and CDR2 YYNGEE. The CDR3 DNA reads TGTGCCAGCAGCGTAGCTACGAGGGAGACCCAGTACTTC. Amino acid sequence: CASSVATRETQYF.

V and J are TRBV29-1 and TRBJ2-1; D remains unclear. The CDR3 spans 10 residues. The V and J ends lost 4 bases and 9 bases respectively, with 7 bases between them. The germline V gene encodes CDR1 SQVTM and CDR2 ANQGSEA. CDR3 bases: TGCAGCGTTGTAGTAGTTGAGCAGTTCTTC. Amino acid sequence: CSVVVVEQFF.

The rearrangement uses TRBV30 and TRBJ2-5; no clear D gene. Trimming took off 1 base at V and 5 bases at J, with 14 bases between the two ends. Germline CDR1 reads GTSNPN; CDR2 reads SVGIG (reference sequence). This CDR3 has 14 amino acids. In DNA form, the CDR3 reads TGTGCCTGGAGTGGGCAGGAGTCGTTTGAGACCCAGTACTTC. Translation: CAWSGQESFETQYF.

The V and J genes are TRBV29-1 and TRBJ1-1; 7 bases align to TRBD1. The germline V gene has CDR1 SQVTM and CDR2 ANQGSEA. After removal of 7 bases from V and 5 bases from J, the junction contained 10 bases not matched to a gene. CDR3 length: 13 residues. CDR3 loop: CSAGPQGWTEAFF. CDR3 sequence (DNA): TGCAGCGCTGGACCACAGGGGTGGACTGAAGCTTTCTTT.

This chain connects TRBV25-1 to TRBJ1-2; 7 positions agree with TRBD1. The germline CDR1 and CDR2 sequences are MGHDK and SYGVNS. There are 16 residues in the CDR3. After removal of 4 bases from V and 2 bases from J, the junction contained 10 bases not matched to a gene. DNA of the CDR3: TGTGCCAGCAGTGGGCTGAGACAGGGTCTAAACTATGGCTACACCTTC. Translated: CASSGLRQGLNYGYTF.

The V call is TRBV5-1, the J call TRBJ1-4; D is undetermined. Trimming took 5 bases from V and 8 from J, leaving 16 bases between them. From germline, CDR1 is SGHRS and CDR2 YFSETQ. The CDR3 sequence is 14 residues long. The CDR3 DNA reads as TGCGCCAGCAGTCTCCTAAACCGGATGGAAAAACTGTTTTTT. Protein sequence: CASSLLNRMEKLFF.

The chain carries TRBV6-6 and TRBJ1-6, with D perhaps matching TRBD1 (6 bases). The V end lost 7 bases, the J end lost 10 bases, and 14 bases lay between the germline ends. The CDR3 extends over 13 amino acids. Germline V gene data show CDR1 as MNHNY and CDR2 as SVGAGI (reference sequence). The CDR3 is CASTGGGKSPLHF. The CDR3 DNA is TGTGCCAGCACCGGAGGGGGGAAGTCACCCCTCCACTTT.

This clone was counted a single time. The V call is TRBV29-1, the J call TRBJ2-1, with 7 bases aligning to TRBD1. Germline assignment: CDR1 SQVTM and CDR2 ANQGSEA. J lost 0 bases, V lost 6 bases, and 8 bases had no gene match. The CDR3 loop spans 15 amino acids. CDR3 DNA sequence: TGCAGCGTGGTGACAGGGCTGAGCTCCTACAATGAGCAGTTCTTC. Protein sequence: CSVVTGLSSYNEQFF.

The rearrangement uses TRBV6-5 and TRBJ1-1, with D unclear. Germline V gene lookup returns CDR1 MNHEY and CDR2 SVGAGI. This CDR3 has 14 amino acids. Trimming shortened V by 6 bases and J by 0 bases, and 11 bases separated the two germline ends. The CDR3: CASRAEAMNTEAFF. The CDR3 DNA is TGTGCCAGCAGAGCCGAAGCCATGAACACTGAAGCTTTCTTT.

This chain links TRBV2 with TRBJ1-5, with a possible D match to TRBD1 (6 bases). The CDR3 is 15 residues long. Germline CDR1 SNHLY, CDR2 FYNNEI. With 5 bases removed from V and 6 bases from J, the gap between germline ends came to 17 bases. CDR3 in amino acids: CASSQDSRGGQPQHF. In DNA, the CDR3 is TGTGCCAGCAGTCAAGACTCCAGGGGTGGTCAGCCCCAGCATTTT.

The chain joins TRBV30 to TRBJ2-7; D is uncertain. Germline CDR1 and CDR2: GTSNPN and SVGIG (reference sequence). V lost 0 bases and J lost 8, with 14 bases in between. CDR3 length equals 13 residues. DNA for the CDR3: TGTGCCTGGAGTGTTATGGTGTCGGGCCAGCAGTACTTC. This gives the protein CAWSVMVSGQQYF. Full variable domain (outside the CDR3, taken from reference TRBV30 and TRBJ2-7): SQTIHQWPATLVQPVGSPLSLECTVEGTSNPNLYWYRQAAGRGLQLLFYSVGIGQISSEVPQNLSASRPQDRQFILSSKKLLLSDSGFYLCAWSVMVSGQQYFGPGTRLTVT.

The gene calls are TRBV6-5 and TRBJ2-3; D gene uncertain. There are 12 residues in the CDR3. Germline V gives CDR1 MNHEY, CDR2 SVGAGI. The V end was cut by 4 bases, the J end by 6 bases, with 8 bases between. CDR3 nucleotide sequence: TGTGCCAGCAGTTCCGCCTGGGATACGCAGTATTTT. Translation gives CASSSAWDTQYF.

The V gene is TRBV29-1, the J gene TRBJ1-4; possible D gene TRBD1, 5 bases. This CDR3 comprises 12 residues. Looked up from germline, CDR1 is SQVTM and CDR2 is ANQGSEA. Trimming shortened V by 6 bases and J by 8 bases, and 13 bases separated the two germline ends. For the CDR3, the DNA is TGCAGCGTGTTGACAGCTCAGGAAAAACTGTTTTTT. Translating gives CSVLTAQEKLFF.

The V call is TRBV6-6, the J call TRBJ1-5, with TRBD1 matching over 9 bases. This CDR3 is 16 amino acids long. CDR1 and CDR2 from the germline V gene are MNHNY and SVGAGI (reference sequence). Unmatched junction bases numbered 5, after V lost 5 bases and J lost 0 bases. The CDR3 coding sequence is TGTGCCAGCAGTCCCCCGGGACAGGGTAGCAATCAGCCCCAGCATTTT. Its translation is CASSPPGQGSNQPQHF.

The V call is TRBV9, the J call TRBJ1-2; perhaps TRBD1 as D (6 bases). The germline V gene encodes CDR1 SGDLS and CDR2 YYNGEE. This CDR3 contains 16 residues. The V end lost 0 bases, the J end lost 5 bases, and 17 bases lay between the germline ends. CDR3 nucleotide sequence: TGTGCCAGCAGCGTAGAAGGGACAAAAGTCCTTTATGGCTACACCTTC. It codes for CASSVEGTKVLYGYTF.

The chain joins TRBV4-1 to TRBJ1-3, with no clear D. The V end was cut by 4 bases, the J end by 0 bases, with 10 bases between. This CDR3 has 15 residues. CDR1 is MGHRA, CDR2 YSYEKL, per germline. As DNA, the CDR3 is TGCGCCAGCAGCCTCAGAGAGGGCTCTGGAAACACCATATATTTT. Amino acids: CASSLREGSGNTIYF.

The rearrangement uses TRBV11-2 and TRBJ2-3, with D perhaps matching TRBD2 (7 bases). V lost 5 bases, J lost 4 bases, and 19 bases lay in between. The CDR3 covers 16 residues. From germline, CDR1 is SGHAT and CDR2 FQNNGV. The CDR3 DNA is TGTGCCAGCAGCATACAAACGGGGGGCGCTGCAGATACGCAGTATTTT. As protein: CASSIQTGGAADTQYF.